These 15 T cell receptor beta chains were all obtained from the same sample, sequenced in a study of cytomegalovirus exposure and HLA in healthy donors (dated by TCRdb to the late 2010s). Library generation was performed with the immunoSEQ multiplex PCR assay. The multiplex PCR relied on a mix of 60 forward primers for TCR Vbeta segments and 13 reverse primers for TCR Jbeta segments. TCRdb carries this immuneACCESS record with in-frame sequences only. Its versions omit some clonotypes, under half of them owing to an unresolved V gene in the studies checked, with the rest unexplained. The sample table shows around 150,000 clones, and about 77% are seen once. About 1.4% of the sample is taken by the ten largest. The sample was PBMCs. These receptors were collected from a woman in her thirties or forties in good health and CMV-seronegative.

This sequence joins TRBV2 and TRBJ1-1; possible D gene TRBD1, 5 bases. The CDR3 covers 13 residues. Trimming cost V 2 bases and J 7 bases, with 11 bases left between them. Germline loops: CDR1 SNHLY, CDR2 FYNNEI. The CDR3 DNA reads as TGTGCCAGCAGTGAAAGGGGCGTAGGTGAAGCTTTCTTT. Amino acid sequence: CASSERGVGEAFF.

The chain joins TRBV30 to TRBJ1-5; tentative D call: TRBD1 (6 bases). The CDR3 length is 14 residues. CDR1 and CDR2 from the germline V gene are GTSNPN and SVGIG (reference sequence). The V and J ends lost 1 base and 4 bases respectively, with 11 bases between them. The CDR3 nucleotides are TGTGCCTGGAGTGGACAGGCGCCGAATCAGCCCCAGCATTTT. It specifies CAWSGQAPNQPQHF.

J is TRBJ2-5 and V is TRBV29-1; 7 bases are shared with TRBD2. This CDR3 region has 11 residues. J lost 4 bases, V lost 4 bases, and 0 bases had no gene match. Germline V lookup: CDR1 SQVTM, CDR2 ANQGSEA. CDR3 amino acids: CSVGEGETQYF. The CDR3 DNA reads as TGCAGCGTTGGGGAGGGAGAGACCCAGTACTTC. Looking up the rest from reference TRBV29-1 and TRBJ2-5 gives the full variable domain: SAVISQKPSRDICQRGTSLTIQCQVDSQVTMMFWYRQQPGQSLTLIATANQGSEATYESGFVIDKFPISRPNLTFSTLTVSNMSPEDSSIYLCSVGEGETQYFGPGTRLLVL.

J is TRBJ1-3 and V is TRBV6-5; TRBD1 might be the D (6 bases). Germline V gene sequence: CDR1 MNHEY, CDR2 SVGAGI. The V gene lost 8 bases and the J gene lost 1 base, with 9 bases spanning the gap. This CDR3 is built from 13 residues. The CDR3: CASRTVSGNTIYF. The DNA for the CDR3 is TGTGCCAGCCGGACAGTATCTGGAAACACCATATATTTT.

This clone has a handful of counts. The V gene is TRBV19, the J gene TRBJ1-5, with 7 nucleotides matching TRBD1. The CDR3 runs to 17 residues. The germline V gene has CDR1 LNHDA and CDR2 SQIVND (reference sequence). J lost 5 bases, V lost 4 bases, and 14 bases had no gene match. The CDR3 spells CASSRQGERAGYQPQHF. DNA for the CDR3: TGTGCCAGTAGTAGGCAGGGGGAAAGAGCAGGGTATCAGCCCCAGCATTTT.

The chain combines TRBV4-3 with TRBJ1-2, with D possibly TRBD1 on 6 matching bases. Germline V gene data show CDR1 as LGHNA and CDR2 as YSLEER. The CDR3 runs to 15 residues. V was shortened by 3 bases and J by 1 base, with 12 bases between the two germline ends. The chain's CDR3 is CASSHAQGFNYGYTF. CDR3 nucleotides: TGCGCCAGCAGCCACGCACAGGGATTTAACTATGGCTACACCTTC.

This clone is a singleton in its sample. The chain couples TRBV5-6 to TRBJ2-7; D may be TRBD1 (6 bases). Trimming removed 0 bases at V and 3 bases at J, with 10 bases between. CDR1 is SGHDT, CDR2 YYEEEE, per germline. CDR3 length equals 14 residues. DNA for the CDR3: TGTGCCAGCAGCTTGGGGACAGCAATCTACGAGCAGTACTTC. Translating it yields CASSLGTAIYEQYF.

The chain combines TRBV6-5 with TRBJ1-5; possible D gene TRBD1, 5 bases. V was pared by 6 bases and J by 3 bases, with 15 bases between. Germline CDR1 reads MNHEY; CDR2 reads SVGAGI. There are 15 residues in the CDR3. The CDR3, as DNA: TGTGCCAGCAGCCCGGGGGAGGGCCTCAATCAGCCCCAGCATTTT. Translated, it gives CASSPGEGLNQPQHF.

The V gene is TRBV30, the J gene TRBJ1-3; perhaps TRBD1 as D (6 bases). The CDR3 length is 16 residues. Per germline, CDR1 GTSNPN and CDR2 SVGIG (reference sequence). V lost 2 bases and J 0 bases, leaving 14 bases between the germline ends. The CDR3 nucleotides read TGTGCCTGGAGTATCGCTGACAGGCACTCTGGAAACACCATATATTTT. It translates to CAWSIADRHSGNTIYF.

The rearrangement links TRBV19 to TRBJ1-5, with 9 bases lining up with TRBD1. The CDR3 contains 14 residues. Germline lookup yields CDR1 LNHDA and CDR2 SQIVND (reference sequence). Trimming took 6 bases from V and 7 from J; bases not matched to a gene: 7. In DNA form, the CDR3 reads TGTGCCAGTAGGCCGACAGGGGGGGGGCAGCCCCAGCATTTT. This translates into CASRPTGGGQPQHF.

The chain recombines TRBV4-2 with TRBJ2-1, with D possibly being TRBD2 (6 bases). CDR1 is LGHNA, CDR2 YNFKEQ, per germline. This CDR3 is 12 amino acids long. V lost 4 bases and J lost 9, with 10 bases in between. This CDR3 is CASSRGGSEQFF. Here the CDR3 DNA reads TGTGCCAGCAGCCGGGGAGGCAGTGAGCAGTTCTTC.

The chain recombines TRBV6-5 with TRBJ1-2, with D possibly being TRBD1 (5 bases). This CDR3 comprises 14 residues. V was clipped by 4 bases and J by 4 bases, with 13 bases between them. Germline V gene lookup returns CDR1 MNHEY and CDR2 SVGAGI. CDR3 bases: TGTGCCAGCAGTTCCCCCCGGACACCCTATGGCTACACCTTC. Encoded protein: CASSSPRTPYGYTF.

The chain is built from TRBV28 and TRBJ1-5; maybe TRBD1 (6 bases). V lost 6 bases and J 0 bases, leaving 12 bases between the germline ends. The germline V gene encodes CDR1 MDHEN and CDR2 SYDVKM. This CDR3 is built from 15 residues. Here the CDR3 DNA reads TGTGCCAGCAGACAGGGAAGGAGTAGCAATCAGCCCCAGCATTTT. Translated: CASRQGRSSNQPQHF.

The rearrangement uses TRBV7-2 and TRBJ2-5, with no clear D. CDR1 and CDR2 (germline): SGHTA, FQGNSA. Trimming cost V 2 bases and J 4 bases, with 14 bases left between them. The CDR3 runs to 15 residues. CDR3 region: CASSLLRSDVETQYF. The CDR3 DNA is TGTGCCAGCAGCTTATTACGGTCCGATGTAGAGACCCAGTACTTC. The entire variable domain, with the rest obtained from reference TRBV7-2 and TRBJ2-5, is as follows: GAGVSQSPSNKVTEKGKDVELRCDPISGHTALYWYRQSLGQGLEFLIYFQGNSAPDKSGLPSDRFSAERTGGSVSTLTIQRTQQEDSAVYLCASSLLRSDVETQYFGPGTRLLVL.

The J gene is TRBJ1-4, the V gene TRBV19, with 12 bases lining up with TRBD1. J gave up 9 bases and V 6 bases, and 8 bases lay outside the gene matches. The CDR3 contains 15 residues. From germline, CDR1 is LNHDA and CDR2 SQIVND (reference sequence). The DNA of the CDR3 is TGTGCCAGTAGGACCAACCGGGACAGGGGGCAAAAACTGTTTTTT. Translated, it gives CASRTNRDRGQKLFF.